These T cell receptor beta chains were read from a single sample in a study of blood T cell repertoires in COVID-19. The protocol was immunoSEQ multiplex PCR, while the TCRdb copy is restricted to in-frame clones and leaves out a portion. There are approximately 400,000 clones in the sample; 88% occur only once, and roughly 1.2% lies in the top ten. Sample: PBMCs or T cells enriched from blood (not recorded which). The receptor set was obtained from a woman between 18 and 29 years old who had recovered from COVID-19. Both conserved end residues are part of each CDR3.

v_call,j_call,cdr3_aa
TRBV27,TRBJ2-7,CASSLVAGGRYEQYF
TRBV28,TRBJ1-6,CASSAGVSPLHF
TRBV7-2,TRBJ1-5,CASSLAQGAWQPQHF
TRBV13,TRBJ1-1,CASSTGTGANTEAFF
TRBV7-9,TRBJ2-5,CASSSEGVLQETQYF
TRBV3-1/TRBV3-2,TRBJ2-5,CASSQGGGLGETQYF
TRBV7-8,TRBJ2-7,CASSQDSETWDIKYF
TRBV7-2,TRBJ2-1,CASRQTGYNEQFF
TRBV6-5,TRBJ2-5,CASRDYETQYF
TRBV2,TRBJ2-1,CASQPRPGQTYNEQFF
TRBV15,TRBJ2-2,CATSRDWLEQFSAGELFF
TRBV7-9,TRBJ1-4,CASSFSIEEEKLFF
TRBV18,TRBJ2-3,CASSPQGDTQYF
TRBV2,TRBJ1-6,CASSGGGNNSPLHF
TRBV2,TRBJ2-7,CASSELAGDNEQYF
TRBV5-6,TRBJ1-1,CASSRVGNTEAFF